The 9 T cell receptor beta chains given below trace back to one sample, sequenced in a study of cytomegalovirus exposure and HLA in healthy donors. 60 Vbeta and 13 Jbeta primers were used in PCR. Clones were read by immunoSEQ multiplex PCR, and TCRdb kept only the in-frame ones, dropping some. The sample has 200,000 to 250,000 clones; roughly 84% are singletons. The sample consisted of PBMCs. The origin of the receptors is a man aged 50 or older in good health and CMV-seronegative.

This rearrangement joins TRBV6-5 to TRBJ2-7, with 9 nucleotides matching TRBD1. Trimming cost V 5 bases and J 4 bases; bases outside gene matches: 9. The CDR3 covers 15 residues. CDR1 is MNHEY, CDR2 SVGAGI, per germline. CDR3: CASSGGTGLSYEQYF. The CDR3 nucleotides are TGTGCCAGCAGTGGTGGGACAGGGCTTTCGTACGAGCAGTACTTC.

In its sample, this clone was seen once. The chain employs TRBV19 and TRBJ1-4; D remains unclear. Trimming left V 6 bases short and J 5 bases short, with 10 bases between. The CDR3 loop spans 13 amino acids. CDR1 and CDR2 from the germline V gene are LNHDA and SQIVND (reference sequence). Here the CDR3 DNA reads TGTGCCAGTAGGAAGCGGCAGAATGAAAAACTGTTTTTT. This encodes CASRKRQNEKLFF.

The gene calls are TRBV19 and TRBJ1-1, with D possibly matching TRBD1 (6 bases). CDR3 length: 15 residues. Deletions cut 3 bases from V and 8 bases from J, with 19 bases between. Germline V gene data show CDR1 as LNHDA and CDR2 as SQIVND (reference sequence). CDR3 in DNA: TGTGCCAGTAGTATCAGACAGGCTTTACCCTCCGAAGCTTTCTTT. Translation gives CASSIRQALPSEAFF.

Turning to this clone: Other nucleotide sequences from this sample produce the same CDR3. The CDR3: CASSWGQAYEQYF. In DNA, the CDR3 is TGTGCCAGCAGCTGGGGACAGGCCTACGAGCAGTACTTC. The chain couples TRBV7-9 to TRBJ2-7, with 8 bases matching TRBD1. This CDR3 has 13 residues. Looked up from germline, CDR1 is SEHNR and CDR2 is FQNEAQ (reference sequence). V gave up 4 bases and J gave up 2 bases; unmatched junction bases: 1. The whole variable domain, remainder taken from reference TRBV7-9 and TRBJ2-7, is DTGVSQNPRHKITKRGQNVTFRCDPISEHNRLYWYRQTLGQGPEFLTYFQNEAQLEKSRLLSDRFSAERPKGSFSTLEIQRTEQGDSAMYLCASSWGQAYEQYFGPGTRLTVT.

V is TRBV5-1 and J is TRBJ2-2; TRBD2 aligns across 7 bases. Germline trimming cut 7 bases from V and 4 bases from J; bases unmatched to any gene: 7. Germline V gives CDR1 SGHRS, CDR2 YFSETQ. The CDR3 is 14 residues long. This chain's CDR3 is CASSAGFFTGELFF. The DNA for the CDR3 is TGCGCCAGCTCAGCGGGATTTTTCACCGGGGAGCTGTTTTTT.

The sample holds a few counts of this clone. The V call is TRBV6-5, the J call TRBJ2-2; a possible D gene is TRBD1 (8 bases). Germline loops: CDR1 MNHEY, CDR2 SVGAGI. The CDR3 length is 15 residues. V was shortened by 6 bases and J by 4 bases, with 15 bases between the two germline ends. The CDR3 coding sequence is TGTGCCAGCAGCTGGACAGGGAGGGGCACCGGGGAGCTGTTTTTT. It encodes CASSWTGRGTGELFF.

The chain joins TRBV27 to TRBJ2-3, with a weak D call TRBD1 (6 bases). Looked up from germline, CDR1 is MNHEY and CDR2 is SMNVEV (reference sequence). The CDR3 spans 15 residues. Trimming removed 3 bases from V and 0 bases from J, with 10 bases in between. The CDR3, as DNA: TGTGCCAGCAGTTTCAGGGGCGGGAGCACAGATACGCAGTATTTT. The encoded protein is CASSFRGGSTDTQYF.

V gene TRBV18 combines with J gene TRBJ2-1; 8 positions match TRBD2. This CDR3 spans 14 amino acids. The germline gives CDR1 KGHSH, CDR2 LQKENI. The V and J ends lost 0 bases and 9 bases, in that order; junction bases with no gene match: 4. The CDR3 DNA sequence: TGTGCCAGCTCACCACCAGCGGGAGCTGGTGAGCAGTTCTTC. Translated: CASSPPAGAGEQFF.

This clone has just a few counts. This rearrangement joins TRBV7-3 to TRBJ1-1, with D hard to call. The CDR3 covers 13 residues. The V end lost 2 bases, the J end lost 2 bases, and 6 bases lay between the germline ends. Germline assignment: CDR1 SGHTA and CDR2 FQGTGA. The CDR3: CASSLDSNTEAFF. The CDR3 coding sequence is TGTGCCAGCAGCTTAGACTCAAACACTGAAGCTTTCTTT.